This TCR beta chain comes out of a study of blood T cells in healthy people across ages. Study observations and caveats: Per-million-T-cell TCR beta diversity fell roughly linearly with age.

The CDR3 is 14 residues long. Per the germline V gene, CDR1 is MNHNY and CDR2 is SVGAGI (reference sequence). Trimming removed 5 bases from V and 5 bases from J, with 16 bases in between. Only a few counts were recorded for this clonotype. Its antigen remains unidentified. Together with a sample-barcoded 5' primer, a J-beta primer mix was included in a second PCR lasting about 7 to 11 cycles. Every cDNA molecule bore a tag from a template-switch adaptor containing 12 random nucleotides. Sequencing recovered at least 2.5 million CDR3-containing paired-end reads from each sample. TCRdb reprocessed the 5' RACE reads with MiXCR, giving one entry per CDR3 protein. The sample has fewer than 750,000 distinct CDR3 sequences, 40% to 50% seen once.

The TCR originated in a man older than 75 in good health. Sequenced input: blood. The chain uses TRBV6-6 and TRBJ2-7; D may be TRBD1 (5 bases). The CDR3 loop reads CASSPARGDHEQYF. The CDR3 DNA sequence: TGTGCCAGCAGTCCCGCTAGGGGTGATCACGAGCAGTACTTC.